The clone carrying this T cell receptor (beta chain) is judged medium-sized (0.01 to 0.1%). A junction end diverges from the germline sequence, so it may reflect a read error. The time point: before trial treatment. The therapy administered to donors comprised nivolumab, ipilimumab, aspirin, low-dose cyclophosphamide and low-dose radiotherapy. TRAV- and TRBV-specific primers primed first-strand cDNA, covering alpha and beta chains. Amplification of TCRs used a constant-region primer and V-primer adapter for about 21 PCR cycles. In vitro transcription served to amplify the isolated mRNA. TCRdb analysed the reads with MiXCR anew, one entry per CDR3 protein. The sample consists of around 68,000 distinct CDR3 sequences, about 26% of them appearing once. The sample originates from a study of low-dose radiotherapy and immunotherapy resistance in tumors. Study context: Patients were given intravenous nivolumab 240 mg every two weeks plus ipilimumab 1 mg/kg every six weeks. At a dose of 200 mg/m2, intravenous cyclophosphamide was given every two weeks, one day before radiation and immunotherapy.

The CDR3 sequence is 12 residues long. Looked up from germline, CDR1 is MDHEN and CDR2 is SYDVKM. This chain connects TRBV28 to TRBJ1-2, with D unresolved. The sample was PBMCs, taken before treatment. The source of this sequence is a male donor with rectosigmoid adenocarcinoma. The CDR3 region is CASSFSEGPVLF. CDR3 sequence (DNA): TGTGCCAGCAGTTTCTCGGAGGGTCCCGTATTGTTC.